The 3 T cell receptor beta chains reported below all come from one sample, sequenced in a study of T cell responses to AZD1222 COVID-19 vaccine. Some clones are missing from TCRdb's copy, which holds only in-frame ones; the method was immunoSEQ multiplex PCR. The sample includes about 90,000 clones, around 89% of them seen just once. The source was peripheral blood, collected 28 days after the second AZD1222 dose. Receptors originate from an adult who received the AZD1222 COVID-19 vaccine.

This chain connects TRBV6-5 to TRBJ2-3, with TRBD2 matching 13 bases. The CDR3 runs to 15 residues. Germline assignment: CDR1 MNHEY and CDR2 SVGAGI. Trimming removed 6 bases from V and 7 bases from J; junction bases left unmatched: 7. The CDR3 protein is CASSTSGGASYTQYF. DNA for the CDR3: TGTGCCAGCAGCACTAGCGGGGGGGCGTCGTATACGCAGTATTTT.

CDR3 protein: CASSEFRSSYNEQFF. CDR3 coding DNA: TGTGCCAGCAGTGAATTCCGGAGCTCCTACAATGAGCAGTTCTTC. V is TRBV6-1 and J is TRBJ2-1, with D hard to call. V lost 2 bases and J 0 bases, leaving 8 bases between the germline ends. The CDR3 is 15 amino acids. Per the germline V gene, CDR1 is MNHNS and CDR2 is SASEGT.

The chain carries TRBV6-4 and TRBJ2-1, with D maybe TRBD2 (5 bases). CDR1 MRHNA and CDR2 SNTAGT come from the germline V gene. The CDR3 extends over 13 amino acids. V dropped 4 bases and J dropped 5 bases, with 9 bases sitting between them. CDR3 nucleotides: TGTGCCAGCAGTGTGGACTCGAACAATGAGCAGTTCTTC. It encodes CASSVDSNNEQFF.